The rows below give T cell receptor beta chains drawn from one sample of a study of shared clonotypes between healthy human individuals. The assay was immunoSEQ multiplex PCR, and TCRdb's table has in-frame clones only and misses some. Among roughly 2.4 million clones listed, approximately 96% were seen once. The sample taken for sequencing was naive CD4+ T cells sorted from blood. Source of these receptors: a man between 18 and 29 years old in good health. Both conserved end residues are part of each CDR3. The D gene is left open where the match is weak. The size of a clone is reported for some rows only, either as once, few or many, or as a class for expanded clones.

.,TRBV29-1,TRBJ2-7,.,CSVRGRISYEQYF,TGCAGCGTTCGGGGTAGGATTTCCTACGAGCAGTACTTC
.,TRBV5-4,TRBJ2-3,.,CASSGGDSDTQYF,TGTGCCAGCAGCGGAGGGGACTCAGATACGCAGTATTTT
TRBD1,TRBV11-3,TRBJ2-7,.,CASSNGQGYEQYF,TGTGCCAGCAGCAACGGACAGGGCTACGAGCAGTACTTC
TRBD1,TRBV19,TRBJ2-4,.,CASSIAGGTGTAKNIQYF,TGTGCCAGTAGTATAGCAGGAGGGACAGGGACGGCCAAAAACATTCAGTACTTC
TRBD2,TRBV7-3,TRBJ2-3,.,CASSLVGGLAGGNTDTQYF,TGTGCCAGCAGCTTAGTCGGTGGACTAGCGGGGGGAAACACAGATACGCAGTATTTT
TRBD1,TRBV7-9,TRBJ1-6,.,CASSPGQGANSPLHF,TGTGCCAGCAGCCCGGGACAGGGGGCGAATTCACCCCTCCACTTT
TRBD2,TRBV6-6,TRBJ2-1,.,CASTPGLAVNNEQFF,TGTGCCAGCACCCCGGGACTAGCGGTAAACAATGAGCAGTTCTTC
TRBD1,TRBV6-6,TRBJ1-2,.,CASSYSGQRNYGYTF,TGTGCCAGCAGTTACTCGGGACAGAGAAACTATGGCTACACCTTC
.,TRBV6-6,TRBJ1-6,.,CASSYLENSPLHF,TGTGCCAGCAGTTACCTAGAGAATTCACCCCTCCACTTT
.,TRBV7-2,TRBJ1-1,.,CASSLVGSNTEAFF,TGTGCCAGCAGCTTAGTGGGGTCGAACACTGAAGCTTTCTTT
.,TRBV7-8,TRBJ1-1,.,CASSLEGLGTEAFF,TGTGCCAGCAGCTTAGAAGGGTTGGGGACTGAAGCTTTCTTT
TRBD2,TRBV6-5,TRBJ2-1,.,CASNSIAGGFNEQFF,TGTGCCAGCAATTCCATAGCGGGAGGTTTCAATGAGCAGTTCTTC
.,TRBV2,TRBJ1-5,.,CASTGGPGQPQHF,TGTGCCAGCACGGGGGGGCCGGGGCAGCCCCAGCATTTT
.,TRBV5-6,TRBJ2-3,.,CASSLEGDTQYF,TGTGCCAGCAGCTTAGAAGGGGATACGCAGTATTTT
.,TRBV19,TRBJ1-5,.,CASSMVTDYSNQPQHF,TGTGCCAGTAGTATGGTTACAGATTATAGCAATCAGCCCCAGCATTTT
TRBD1,TRBV6-1,TRBJ2-7,.,CASSEAPQTGRLWDLGQYF,TGTGCCAGCAGTGAAGCGCCCCAGACAGGGCGGTTGTGGGACCTGGGTCAGTACTTC
.,TRBV5-1,TRBJ2-7,once,CASSLDDRIYEQYF,TGCGCCAGCAGCTTGGACGACAGGATCTACGAGCAGTACTTC
.,TRBV7-9,TRBJ1-6,.,CASSRRGGADSPLHF,TGTGCCAGCAGCCGTAGGGGGGGCGCGGATTCACCCCTCCACTTT
.,TRBV19,TRBJ1-4,.,CASSPTVSNEKLFF,TGTGCCAGTAGTCCGACAGTATCTAATGAAAAACTGTTTTTT
.,TRBV6-6,TRBJ1-2,.,CASISLGGGQFGYTF,TGTGCCAGCATTTCACTGGGGGGGGGCCAATTTGGCTACACCTTC
TRBD2,TRBV5-1,TRBJ2-5,.,CASSLSGGKETQYF,TGCGCCAGCAGCTTGAGCGGGGGGAAGGAGACCCAGTACTTC
.,TRBV7-8,TRBJ2-1,.,CASSLVLHEQFF,TGTGCCAGCAGCTTAGTTTTGCATGAGCAGTTCTTC
TRBD1,TRBV5-1,TRBJ2-1,.,CASSSRQGGLYNEQFF,TGCGCCAGCAGCTCCCGACAGGGGGGCCTATACAATGAGCAGTTCTTC
.,TRBV6-1,TRBJ2-7,.,CASSEGLPSYEQYF,TGTGCCAGCAGTGAAGGACTACCCTCCTACGAGCAGTACTTC
.,TRBV5-8,TRBJ1-5,.,CASSSAGGNQPQHF,TGTGCCAGCAGTTCGGCGGGAGGGAATCAGCCCCAGCATTTT
.,TRBV27,TRBJ2-1,.,CASSLSPRISYNEQFF,TGTGCCAGCAGTTTATCGCCGCGGATCTCCTACAATGAGCAGTTCTTC
.,TRBV27,TRBJ2-5,.,CASSPRTQKKETQYF,TGTGCCAGCAGTCCCCGGACACAAAAGAAAGAGACCCAGTACTTC
TRBD1,TRBV5-6,TRBJ1-2,.,CASSLVGQVTNYGYTF,TGTGCCAGCAGCTTGGTTGGACAGGTGACGAACTATGGCTACACCTTC
.,TRBV10-3,TRBJ2-6,.,CAISDRTGSGANVLTF,TGTGCCATCAGTGATCGTACAGGCTCTGGGGCCAACGTCCTGACTTTC
.,TRBV28,TRBJ1-5,few,CASSLTGGSNQPQHF,TGTGCCAGCAGTCTCACCGGGGGAAGCAATCAGCCCCAGCATTTT
.,TRBV11-2,TRBJ1-6,.,CASSPEGTRNSPLHF,TGTGCCAGCAGCCCGGAGGGGACACGCAATTCACCCCTCCACTTT
.,TRBV5-4,TRBJ2-5,.,CASSSPRGGETQYF,TGTGCCAGCAGCTCTCCTCGAGGGGGAGAGACCCAGTACTTC
.,TRBV7-2,TRBJ2-5,.,CASSPVRGETQYF,TGTGCCAGCAGCCCGGTCCGGGGGGAGACCCAGTACTTC
TRBD2,TRBV5-1,TRBJ2-3,.,CASSSASGGEITDTQYF,TGCGCCAGCAGCTCCGCTAGCGGGGGGGAGATCACAGATACGCAGTATTTT
TRBD1,TRBV6-1,TRBJ1-5,.,CASSEGTGINQPQHF,TGTGCCAGCAGTGAAGGGACAGGGATCAATCAGCCCCAGCATTTT
.,TRBV6-5,TRBJ2-2,.,CASSYQRGWTGELFF,TGTGCCAGCAGTTACCAGAGGGGGTGGACCGGGGAGCTGTTTTTT
.,TRBV6-1,TRBJ1-5,.,CASSEAPLGRYQPQHF,TGTGCCAGCAGTGAGGCCCCCCTCGGGAGATATCAGCCCCAGCATTTT
TRBD2,TRBV6-5,TRBJ2-1,.,CASSSGTSVYNEQFF,TGTGCCAGCAGCTCCGGGACTAGCGTTTACAATGAGCAGTTCTTC
TRBD1,TRBV9,TRBJ1-3,.,CASSHTGEGGNTIYF,TGTGCCAGCAGCCACACAGGGGAGGGTGGAAACACCATATATTTT
.,TRBV6-6,TRBJ2-3,.,CAICTGWGTDTQYF,TGTGCCATCTGCACAGGCTGGGGCACAGATACGCAGTATTTT
TRBD1,TRBV6-5,TRBJ2-2,.,CASRDRASGELFF,TGTGCCAGCAGGGACAGGGCGTCCGGGGAGCTGTTTTTT